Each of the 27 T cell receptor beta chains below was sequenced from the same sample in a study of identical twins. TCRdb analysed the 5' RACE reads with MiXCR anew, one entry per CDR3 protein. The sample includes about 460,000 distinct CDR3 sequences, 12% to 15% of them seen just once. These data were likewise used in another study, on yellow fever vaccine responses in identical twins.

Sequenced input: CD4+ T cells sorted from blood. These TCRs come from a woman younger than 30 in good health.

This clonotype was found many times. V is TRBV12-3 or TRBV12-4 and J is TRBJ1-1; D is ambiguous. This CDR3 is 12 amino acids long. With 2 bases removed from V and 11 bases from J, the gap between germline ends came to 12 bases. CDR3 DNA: TGTGCCAGCAGTTTAATAGACTTTGGCGCTTTCTTT. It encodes CASSLIDFGAFF.

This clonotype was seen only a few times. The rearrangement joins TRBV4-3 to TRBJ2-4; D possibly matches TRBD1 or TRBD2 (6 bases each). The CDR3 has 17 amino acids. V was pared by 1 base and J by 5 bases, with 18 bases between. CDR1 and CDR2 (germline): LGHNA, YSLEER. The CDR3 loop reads CASSQVTGAVGENIQYF. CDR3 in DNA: TGCGCCAGCAGCCAAGTGACGGGGGCGGTAGGTGAAAACATTCAGTACTTC.

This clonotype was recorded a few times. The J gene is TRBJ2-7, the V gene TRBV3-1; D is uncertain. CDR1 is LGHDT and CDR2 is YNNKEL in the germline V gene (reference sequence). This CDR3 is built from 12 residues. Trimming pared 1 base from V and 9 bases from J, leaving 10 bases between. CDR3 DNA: TGTGCCAGCAGCCAAGGTTACTTGGGGCAGTACTTC. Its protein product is CASSQGYLGQYF.

The CDR3 bases are TGTGCCAGCATTCGGATCCTCGGACTAGCGGGAATCAATGAGCAGTTCTTC. This codes for CASIRILGLAGINEQFF. The chain has TRBV28 and TRBJ2-1, with 12 nucleotides matching TRBD2. Germline-derived CDR1 and CDR2 are MDHEN and SYDVKM. CDR3 length: 17 amino acids. Germline trimming cut 7 bases from V and 6 bases from J; bases unmatched to any gene: 13.

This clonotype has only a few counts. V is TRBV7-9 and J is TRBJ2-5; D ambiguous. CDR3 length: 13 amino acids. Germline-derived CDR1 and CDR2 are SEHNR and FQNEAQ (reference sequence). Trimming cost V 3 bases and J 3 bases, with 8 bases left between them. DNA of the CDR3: TGTGCCAGCAGCTTCGAGACAAAAGAGACCCAGTACTTC. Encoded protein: CASSFETKETQYF.

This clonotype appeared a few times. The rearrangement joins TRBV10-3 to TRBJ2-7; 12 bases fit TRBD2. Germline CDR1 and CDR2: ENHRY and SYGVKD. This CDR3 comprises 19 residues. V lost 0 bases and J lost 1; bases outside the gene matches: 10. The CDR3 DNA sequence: TGTGCCATCAGTGAGTCGACCAGAACTAGCGGGGGGTTTTCCTACGAGCAGTACTTC. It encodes CAISESTRTSGGFSYEQYF.

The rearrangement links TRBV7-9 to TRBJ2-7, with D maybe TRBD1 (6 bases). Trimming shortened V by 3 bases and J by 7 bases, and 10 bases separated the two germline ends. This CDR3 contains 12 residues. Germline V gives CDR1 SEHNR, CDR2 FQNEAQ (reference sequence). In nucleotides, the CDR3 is TGTGCCAGCAGCTTTGCCGGGACAGAGCAGTACTTC. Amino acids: CASSFAGTEQYF.

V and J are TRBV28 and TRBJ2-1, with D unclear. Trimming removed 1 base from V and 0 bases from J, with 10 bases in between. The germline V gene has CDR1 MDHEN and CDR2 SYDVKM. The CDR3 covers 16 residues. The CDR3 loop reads CASSLLDPASYNEQFF. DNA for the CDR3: TGTGCCAGCAGTTTATTGGACCCAGCCTCCTACAATGAGCAGTTCTTC.

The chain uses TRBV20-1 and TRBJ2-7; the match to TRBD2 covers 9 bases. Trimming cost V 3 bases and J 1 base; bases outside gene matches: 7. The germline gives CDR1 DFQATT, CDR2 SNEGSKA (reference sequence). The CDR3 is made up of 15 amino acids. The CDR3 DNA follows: TGCAGTGCTAGGGCAACTAGCGGGTTATCCTACGAGCAGTACTTC. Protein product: CSARATSGLSYEQYF.

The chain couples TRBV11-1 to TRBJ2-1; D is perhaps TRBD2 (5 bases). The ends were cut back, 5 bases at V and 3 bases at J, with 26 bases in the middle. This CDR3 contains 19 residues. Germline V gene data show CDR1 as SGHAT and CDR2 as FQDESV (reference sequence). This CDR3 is CASSVVGSSRDTLYNEQFF. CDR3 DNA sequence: TGTGCCAGCAGCGTCGTGGGGTCTAGCCGGGATACGCTCTACAATGAGCAGTTCTTC.

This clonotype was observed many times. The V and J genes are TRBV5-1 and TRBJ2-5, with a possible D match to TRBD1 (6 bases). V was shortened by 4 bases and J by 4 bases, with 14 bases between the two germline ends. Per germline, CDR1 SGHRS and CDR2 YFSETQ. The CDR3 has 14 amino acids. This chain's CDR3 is CASSPSTGRETQYF. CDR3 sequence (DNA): TGCGCCAGCAGCCCCTCGACAGGTCGAGAGACCCAGTACTTC.

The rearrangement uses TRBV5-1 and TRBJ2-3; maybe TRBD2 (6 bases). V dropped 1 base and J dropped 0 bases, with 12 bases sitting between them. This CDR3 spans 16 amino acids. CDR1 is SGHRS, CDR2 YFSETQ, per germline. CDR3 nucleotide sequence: TGCGCCAGCAGCTTGTCGGTAGCGGCTAGCACAGATACGCAGTATTTT. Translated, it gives CASSLSVAASTDTQYF.

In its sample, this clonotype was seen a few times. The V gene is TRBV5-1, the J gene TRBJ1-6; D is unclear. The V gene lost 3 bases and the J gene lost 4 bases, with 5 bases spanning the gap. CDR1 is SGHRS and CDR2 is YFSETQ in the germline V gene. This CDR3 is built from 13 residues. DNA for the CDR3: TGCGCCAGCAGCTCGAGGTATAATTCACCCCTCCACTTT. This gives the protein CASSSRYNSPLHF.

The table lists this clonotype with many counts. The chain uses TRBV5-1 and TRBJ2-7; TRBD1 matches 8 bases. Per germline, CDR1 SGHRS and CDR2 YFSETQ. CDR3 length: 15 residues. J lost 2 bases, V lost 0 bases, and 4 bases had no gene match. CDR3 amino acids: CASSLGDRGPYEQYF. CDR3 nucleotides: TGCGCCAGCAGCTTGGGTGACAGGGGACCCTACGAGCAGTACTTC.

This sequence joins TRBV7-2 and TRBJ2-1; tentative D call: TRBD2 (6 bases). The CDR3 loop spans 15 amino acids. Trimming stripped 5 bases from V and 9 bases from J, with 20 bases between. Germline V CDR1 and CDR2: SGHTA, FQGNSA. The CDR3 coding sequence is TGTGCCAGCAGCGCGACATCGGGAGTGGGAATTGAGCAGTTCTTC. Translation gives CASSATSGVGIEQFF.

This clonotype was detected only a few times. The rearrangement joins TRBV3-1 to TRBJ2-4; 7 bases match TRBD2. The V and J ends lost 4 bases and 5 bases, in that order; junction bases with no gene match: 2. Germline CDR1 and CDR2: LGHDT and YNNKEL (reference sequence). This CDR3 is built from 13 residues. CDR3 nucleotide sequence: TGTGCCAGCAGCCCTAGCGGAGAAAACATTCAGTACTTC. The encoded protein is CASSPSGENIQYF.

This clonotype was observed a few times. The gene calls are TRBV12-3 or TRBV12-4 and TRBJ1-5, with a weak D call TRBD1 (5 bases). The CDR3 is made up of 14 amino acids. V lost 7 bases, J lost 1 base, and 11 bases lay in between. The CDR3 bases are TGTGCCAGCACCACTCGGGACAGCAATCAGCCCCAGCATTTT. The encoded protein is CASTTRDSNQPQHF.

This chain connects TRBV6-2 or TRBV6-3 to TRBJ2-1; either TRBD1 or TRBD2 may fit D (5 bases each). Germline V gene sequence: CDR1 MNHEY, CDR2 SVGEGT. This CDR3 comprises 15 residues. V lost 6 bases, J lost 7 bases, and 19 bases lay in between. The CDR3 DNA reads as TGTGCCAGCAGCCGGGGCCCCCGCGACGTGAATGAGCAGTTCTTC. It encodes CASSRGPRDVNEQFF.

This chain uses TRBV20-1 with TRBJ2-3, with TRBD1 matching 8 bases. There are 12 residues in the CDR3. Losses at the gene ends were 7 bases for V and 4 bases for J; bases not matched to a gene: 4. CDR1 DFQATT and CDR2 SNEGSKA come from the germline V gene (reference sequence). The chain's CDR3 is CSVRGLADTQYF. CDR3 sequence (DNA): TGCAGTGTCAGGGGGCTGGCAGATACGCAGTATTTT.

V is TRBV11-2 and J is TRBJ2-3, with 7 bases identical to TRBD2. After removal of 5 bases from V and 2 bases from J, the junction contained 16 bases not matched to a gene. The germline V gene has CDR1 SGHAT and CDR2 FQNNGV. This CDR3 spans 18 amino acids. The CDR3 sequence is CASSEQKSGGRYTDTQYF. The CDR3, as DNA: TGTGCCAGCAGCGAACAGAAATCGGGGGGAAGATACACAGATACGCAGTATTTT.

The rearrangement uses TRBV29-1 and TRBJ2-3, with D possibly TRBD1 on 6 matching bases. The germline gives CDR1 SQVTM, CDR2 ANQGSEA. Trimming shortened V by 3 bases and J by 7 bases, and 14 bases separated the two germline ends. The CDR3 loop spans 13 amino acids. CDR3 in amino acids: CSVDRGVPNTQYF. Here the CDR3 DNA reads TGCAGCGTTGACAGGGGAGTGCCAAATACGCAGTATTTT.

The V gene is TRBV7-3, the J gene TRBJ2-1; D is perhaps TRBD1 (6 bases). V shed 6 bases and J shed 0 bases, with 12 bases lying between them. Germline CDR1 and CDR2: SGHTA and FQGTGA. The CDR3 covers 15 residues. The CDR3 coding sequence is TGTGCCAGCAGTCGAGACAGGATCTCCTACAATGAGCAGTTCTTC. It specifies CASSRDRISYNEQFF. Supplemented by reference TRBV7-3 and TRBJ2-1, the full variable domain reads GAGVSQTPSNKVTEKGKYVELRCDPISGHTALYWYRQSLGQGPEFLIYFQGTGAADDSGLPNDRFFAVRPEGSVSTLKIQRTERGDSAVYLCASSRDRISYNEQFFGPGTRLTVL.

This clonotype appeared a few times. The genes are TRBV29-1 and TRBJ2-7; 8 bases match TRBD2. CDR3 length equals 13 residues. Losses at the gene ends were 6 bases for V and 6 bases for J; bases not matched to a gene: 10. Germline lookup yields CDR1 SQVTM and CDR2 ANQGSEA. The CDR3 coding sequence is TGCAGCGTCGAAAAAGCGGGAGTTAGCGAGCAGTACTTC. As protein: CSVEKAGVSEQYF.

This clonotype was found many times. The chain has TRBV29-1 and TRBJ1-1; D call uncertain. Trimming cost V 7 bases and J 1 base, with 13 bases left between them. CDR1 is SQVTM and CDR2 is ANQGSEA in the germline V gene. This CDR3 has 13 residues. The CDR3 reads CSARTGWNTEAFF. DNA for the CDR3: TGCAGCGCCCGGACTGGATGGAACACTGAAGCTTTCTTT.

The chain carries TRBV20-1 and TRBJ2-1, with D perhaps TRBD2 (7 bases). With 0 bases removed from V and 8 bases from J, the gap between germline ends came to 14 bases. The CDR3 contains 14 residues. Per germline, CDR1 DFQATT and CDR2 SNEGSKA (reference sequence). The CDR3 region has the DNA TGCAGTGCTAGAGACGAGGGGGGAGGGGATGAGCAGTTCTTC. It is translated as CSARDEGGGDEQFF.

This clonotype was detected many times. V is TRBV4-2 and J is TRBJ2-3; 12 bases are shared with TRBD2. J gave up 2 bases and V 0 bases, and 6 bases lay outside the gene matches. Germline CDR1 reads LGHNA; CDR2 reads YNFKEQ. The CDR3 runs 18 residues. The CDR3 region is CASSQDPGLAGATDTQYF. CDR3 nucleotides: TGTGCCAGCAGCCAAGATCCGGGACTAGCGGGTGCCACAGATACGCAGTATTTT.

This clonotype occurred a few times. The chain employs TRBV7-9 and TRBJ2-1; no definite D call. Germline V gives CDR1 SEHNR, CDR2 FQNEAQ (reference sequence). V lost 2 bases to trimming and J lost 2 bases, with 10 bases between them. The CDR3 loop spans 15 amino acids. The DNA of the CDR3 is TGTGCCAGCAGCTTAATCGGTAGCACCTACAATGAGCAGTTCTTC. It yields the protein CASSLIGSTYNEQFF.